This TCR beta chain was documented in a study of early T cells in non-severe SARS-CoV-2 infection. Overall study findings and caveats: A preference for anti-spike CD8 responses marked VDJdb matching, which missed private and CD4 specificities.

Concerning this clonotype itself: Its antigen is still unknown.

TCRdb independently ran MiXCR on the 5' RACE reads; one entry per CDR3 protein. Of tens of thousands of distinct CDR3 sequences in the sample, approximately 12% were seen once. With 0 bases clipped from V and 2 bases from J, the junction kept 4 bases outside the gene matches. Germline V gene data show CDR1 as SGDLS and CDR2 as YYNGEE. CDR3 length: 16 amino acids. This sequence joins TRBV9 and TRBJ1-1, with 10 positions matching TRBD1. The TCR originated in an adult who was a healthcare worker with PCR-confirmed SARS-CoV-2 infection or an uninfected control (not recorded which). Sequenced material: whole blood. CDR3 nucleotide sequence: TGTGCCAGCAGCGTAGAGGACAGGGGGTACAACACTGAAGCTTTCTTT. This gives the protein CASSVEDRGYNTEAFF.